These 19 T cell receptor beta chains originate from one sample sequenced in a study of OX40 agonist ivuxolimab in advanced cancers. The repertoire was sequenced with immunoSEQ multiplex PCR; TCRdb's copy has only in-frame clones and lacks some. Altogether over 75,000 clones are present, roughly nine tenths being singletons, with the ten largest covering approximately 8.4%. This specimen was CD4+ or CD8+ T cells sorted from blood, taken in a trial of the OX40 agonist ivuxolimab. The receptor set was obtained from an adult with an advanced solid tumor such as melanoma, head and neck, liver or kidney cancer.

The rearrangement links TRBV27 to TRBJ2-5, with TRBD2 identical over 13 bases. CDR1 and CDR2 (germline): MNHEY, SMNVEV (reference sequence). This CDR3 spans 16 amino acids. The V and J ends lost 5 bases and 5 bases, in that order; junction bases with no gene match: 8. The DNA for the CDR3 is TGTGCCAGCAGTCCCGGGACTAGCGGGGCGCGTGAGACCCAGTACTTC. Translated: CASSPGTSGARETQYF.

V and J are TRBV4-1 and TRBJ2-1; D call uncertain. V was cut by 4 bases and J by 4 bases, with 17 bases left in between. The CDR3 has 16 amino acids. CDR1 is MGHRA, CDR2 YSYEKL, per germline. CDR3 sequence (DNA): TGCGCCAGCAGCCGAGCGACACGCCGTCAATACAATGAGCAGTTCTTC. It yields the protein CASSRATRRQYNEQFF.

The V gene is TRBV10-2, the J gene TRBJ2-7; TRBD2 aligns across 7 bases. The CDR3 is 15 residues long. Germline assignment: CDR1 WSHSY and CDR2 SAAADI. The J segment lost 3 bases and the V segment lost 1 base, leaving 6 bases of the junction unmatched. The CDR3 protein is CASSEFWRENYEQYF. The CDR3 DNA is TGCGCCAGCAGTGAGTTTTGGCGGGAGAACTACGAGCAGTACTTC.

V gene TRBV27 combines with J gene TRBJ2-1, with D possibly TRBD2 on 6 matching bases. Germline V gives CDR1 MNHEY, CDR2 SMNVEV (reference sequence). Trimming left V 5 bases short and J 5 bases short, with 13 bases between. The CDR3 consists of 14 residues. CDR3 residues: CASSRKLAHNEQFF. The CDR3 DNA is TGTGCCAGCAGTCGCAAACTAGCCCACAATGAGCAGTTCTTC.

The V and J genes are TRBV9 and TRBJ1-1, with a possible D match to TRBD1 (5 bases). Germline CDR1 reads SGDLS; CDR2 reads YYNGEE. The CDR3 runs 14 residues. V was clipped by 0 bases and J by 1 base, with 7 bases between them. In DNA form, the CDR3 reads TGTGCCAGCAGCGTAGCTGGACAGAACACTGAAGCTTTCTTT. Protein product: CASSVAGQNTEAFF.

In this sample, this clone turned up once. For the CDR3, the DNA is TGTGCCAGCAGCCTCGACAGACCAAACATTCAGTACTTC. This encodes CASSLDRPNIQYF. This chain links TRBV7-9 with TRBJ2-4; TRBD1 is a possible D gene (5 bases). The V gene lost 5 bases and the J gene lost 6 bases, with 11 bases spanning the gap. This CDR3 is 13 amino acids long. The germline gives CDR1 SEHNR, CDR2 FQNEAQ (reference sequence).

This clone has just one count. The rearrangement joins TRBV7-9 to TRBJ1-4, with 9 bases aligning to TRBD1. V gave up 6 bases and J gave up 8 bases; unmatched junction bases: 13. Germline V CDR1 and CDR2: SEHNR, FQNEAQ (reference sequence). The CDR3 is made up of 16 amino acids. The CDR3 DNA is TGTGCCAGCAGTTCTAAACCTGACAGGGGGGAAGAAAAACTGTTTTTT. Translating gives CASSSKPDRGEEKLFF.

This sequence joins TRBV29-1 and TRBJ2-1, with 9 positions matching TRBD2. Germline assignment: CDR1 SQVTM and CDR2 ANQGSEA. Trimming took 6 bases from V and 4 from J; bases not matched to a gene: 7. The CDR3 is made up of 14 amino acids. This chain's CDR3 is CSVIPSGVYNEQFF. CDR3 in DNA: TGCAGCGTGATCCCTAGCGGGGTGTACAATGAGCAGTTCTTC.

J is TRBJ2-6 and V is TRBV7-6; weak D call: TRBD2 (6 bases). Germline-derived CDR1 and CDR2 are SGHVS and FNYEAQ. The CDR3 consists of 16 residues. V was pared by 5 bases and J by 1 base, with 12 bases between. CDR3 in amino acids: CASSLLGGSGANVLTF. The DNA of the CDR3 is TGTGCCAGCAGCCTACTGGGGGGATCTGGGGCCAACGTCCTGACTTTC.

V gene TRBV30 combines with J gene TRBJ2-7, with D tentatively TRBD2 (5 bases). V was shortened by 2 bases and J by 1 base, with 15 bases between the two germline ends. CDR1 and CDR2 (germline): GTSNPN, SVGIG (reference sequence). This CDR3 contains 15 residues. The CDR3 loop reads CAWSSGGYLSYEQYF. CDR3 nucleotide sequence: TGTGCCTGGAGTTCGGGCGGGTACCTTTCCTACGAGCAGTACTTC.

The chain combines TRBV30 with TRBJ2-3; TRBD2 matches at 9 bases. This CDR3 has 14 residues. The V gene end was trimmed by 3 bases and the J gene end by 3 bases; junction bases not matched to a gene: 4. Germline loops: CDR1 GTSNPN, CDR2 SVGIG (reference sequence). CDR3 sequence: CAWRDSGRTDTQYF. CDR3 in DNA: TGTGCCTGGAGGGATAGCGGGAGAACAGATACGCAGTATTTT. Supplemented by reference TRBV30 and TRBJ2-3, the full variable domain reads SQTIHQWPATLVQPVGSPLSLECTVEGTSNPNLYWYRQAAGRGLQLLFYSVGIGQISSEVPQNLSASRPQDRQFILSSKKLLLSDSGFYLCAWRDSGRTDTQYFGPGTRLTVL.

The chain uses TRBV2 and TRBJ2-5; D may be TRBD1 (6 bases). Between the trimmed V and J ends, which lost 5 bases and 7 bases, there was a span of 11 bases. Germline V gene lookup returns CDR1 SNHLY and CDR2 FYNNEI. This CDR3 has 12 residues. The CDR3 DNA sequence: TGTGCCAGCAGTACAGGGTTTGGGACCCAGTACTTC. It translates to CASSTGFGTQYF.

J is TRBJ1-4 and V is TRBV6-5, with 7 bases lining up with TRBD1. After removal of 8 bases from V and 8 bases from J, the junction contained 11 bases not matched to a gene. The CDR3 covers 14 residues. CDR1 and CDR2 from the germline V gene are MNHEY and SVGAGI. The DNA of the CDR3 is TGTGCCAGCGGAAAACAGGGGACGTGGGAAAAACTGTTTTTT. Its protein is CASGKQGTWEKLFF.

This clone was seen only once. The genes are TRBV10-3 and TRBJ2-1; 12 bases match TRBD2. The V and J ends lost 6 bases and 7 bases, in that order; junction bases with no gene match: 7. The CDR3 sequence is 15 residues long. CDR1 is ENHRY and CDR2 is SYGVKD in the germline V gene. The CDR3 loop is CAIRQLAGGGNEQFF. For the CDR3, the DNA is TGTGCCATCAGACAGCTAGCGGGAGGGGGTAATGAGCAGTTCTTC.

The chain combines TRBV29-1 with TRBJ2-5; 9 bases fit TRBD1. V shed 1 base, J shed 4 bases, and the junction held 7 bases outside the gene matches. Per germline, CDR1 SQVTM and CDR2 ANQGSEA. The CDR3 spans 15 residues. The CDR3 nucleotides read TGCAGCGTTGAAGCGTACAGGGGGCAGCTAGAGACCCAGTACTTC. Protein: CSVEAYRGQLETQYF.

This chain links TRBV11-3 with TRBJ2-5, with D possibly TRBD1 on 5 matching bases. The J call is doubtful: the DNA matches TRBJ2-7 better. Germline CDR1 and CDR2: SGHNT and YENEEA. The CDR3 spans 14 residues. The CDR3 region has the DNA TGTGCCAGCAGCCTAGGGGCCGCTTCCTACGAGCAGTACTTC. Translation gives CASSLGAASYEQYF.

The chain has TRBV23-1 and TRBJ1-1; TRBD1 agrees at 8 bases. TRBV23-1 is an open reading frame, and its role is uncertain. The CDR3 runs 15 residues. V lost 0 bases and J lost 4; bases outside the gene matches: 4. The CDR3 protein is CASSQSWQGATEAFF. The CDR3 nucleotides read TGCGCCAGCAGTCAATCGTGGCAGGGGGCCACTGAAGCTTTCTTT.

This clone was seen once. This chain uses TRBV5-4 with TRBJ1-1; D uncertain. The CDR3 runs to 12 residues. V dropped 0 bases and J dropped 4 bases, with 4 bases sitting between them. Germline CDR1 and CDR2: SGHNT and YYREEE (reference sequence). The CDR3 here is CASSLEGTEAFF. The DNA for the CDR3 is TGTGCCAGCAGCTTGGAGGGCACTGAAGCTTTCTTT.

The rearrangement links TRBV28 to TRBJ1-1; tentatively, D is TRBD1 (5 bases). The CDR3 is 16 residues long. Trimming cost V 5 bases and J 1 base, with 17 bases left between them. The germline gives CDR1 MDHEN, CDR2 SYDVKM. The CDR3 reads CASSPGPRTSNTEAFF. CDR3 DNA sequence: TGTGCCAGCAGTCCGGGACCCCGGACGTCGAACACTGAAGCTTTCTTT.